These T cell receptor beta chains were read from a single sample in a study of blood T cell repertoires in COVID-19. Here immunoSEQ multiplex PCR was the method, and the copy in TCRdb shows in-frame clones only, minus some. The table records around 50,000 clones, around 86% of them present only once. Sample: peripheral blood. These receptors all come from a woman at least 80 years old with acute or convalescent COVID-19. CDR3s include the opening cysteine and the closing phenylalanine or tryptophan. The D gene is left open where the match is weak. Clone size, where shown, is once, few, many, or a class for clones that have expanded.

d_call j_call clone_size v_call cdr3_aa cdr3_nt
- TRBJ1-3 - TRBV6-1 CASSEWVIRGGTSGNTIYF TGTGCCAGCAGTGAGTGGGTTATTCGGGGTGGCACATCTGGAAACACCATATATTTT
- TRBJ1-3 - TRBV2 CARGLSSGNTIYF TGTGCCAGGGGACTGAGCTCTGGAAACACCATATATTTT
TRBD1 TRBJ1-4 - TRBV5-4 CASSSPGTANEKLFF TGTGCCAGCAGCTCCCCCGGGACAGCTAATGAAAAACTGTTTTTT
- TRBJ1-1 - TRBV28 CASSSPGSYPRAFF TGTGCCAGCAGTAGCCCAGGGTCGTATCCCCGTGCTTTCTTT
TRBD1 TRBJ1-4 - TRBV10-1 CASSGGQGQLFF TGCGCCAGCAGTGGGGGACAGGGGCAACTGTTTTTT
- TRBJ1-6 - TRBV14 CASSRIGGTDNSPLHF TGTGCCAGCAGTCGGATCGGAGGTACGGATAATTCACCCCTCCACTTT
- TRBJ1-2 - TRBV5-4 CASSRGGGTNYGYTF TGTGCCAGCAGCCGAGGAGGAGGAACTAACTATGGCTACACCTTC
- TRBJ1-5 - TRBV19 CASSTLYQPQHF TGTGCCAGTAGTACCCTATATCAGCCCCAGCATTTT
TRBD1 TRBJ1-5 - TRBV25-1 CASRGQGDQPQHF TGTGCCAGCAGAGGACAGGGCGATCAGCCCCAGCATTTT
- TRBJ1-3 - TRBV5-4 CASSLPGNSGNTIYF TGTGCCAGCAGCTTGCCGGGGAATTCCGGAAACACCATATATTTT
- TRBJ1-2 - TRBV28 CASRHGRDGYTF TGTGCCAGCAGACATGGCCGGGATGGCTACACCTTC
TRBD1 TRBJ1-2 - TRBV7-9 CASSSRQGSDGYTF TGTGCCAGCAGCTCCAGACAGGGTTCGGATGGCTACACCTTC
- TRBJ1-2 once TRBV18 CASSPRQENGYTF TGTGCCAGCTCACCACGACAGGAGAATGGCTACACCTTC
- TRBJ1-1 few TRBV30 CAWSVSVNTEAFF TGTGCCTGGAGTGTATCAGTGAACACTGAAGCTTTCTTT
- TRBJ1-3 - TRBV18 CASSGPEDSSGNTIYF TGTGCCAGCTCAGGTCCGGAGGACAGTTCCGGAAACACCATATATTTT
- TRBJ1-1 - TRBV20-1 CSAENSLKAFF TGCAGTGCGGAAAACAGCCTGAAAGCTTTCTTT
- TRBJ1-4 - TRBV11-2 CASSMNDRPGIF TGTGCCAGCAGCATGAACGACAGGCCGGGGATTTTT
- TRBJ2-4 - TRBV27 CASSPEGRNIQYF TGTGCCAGCAGTCCCGAGGGGAGGAACATTCAGTACTTC